The TCR beta chain described here comes from a study of T cells in Graves' hyperthyroidism and ophthalmopathy. TCR beta CDR3 sequences were amplified from RNA transcripts. The TCR CDR3 first-round RT-PCR relied on the HTBI primer set. TCRdb passed the multiplex PCR reads through MiXCR, listing each CDR3 protein once. This sample has 490,000 or so distinct CDR3 sequences, with just under 20% found just once. This CDR3 spans 13 amino acids. V was cut by 3 bases and J by 1 base, with 9 bases left in between. Per germline, CDR1 DFQATT and CDR2 SNEGSKA (reference sequence). Out of 10 ml of fresh peripheral blood came the PBMCs.

The sequence was obtained from a man aged 35-49 years with Graves' ophthalmopathy. Sample: blood. The chain employs TRBV20-1 and TRBJ2-5; D gene uncertain. The CDR3 here is CSASGVGQETQYF. CDR3 nucleotide sequence: TGCAGTGCTAGTGGCGTCGGCCAAGAGACCCAGTACTTC.